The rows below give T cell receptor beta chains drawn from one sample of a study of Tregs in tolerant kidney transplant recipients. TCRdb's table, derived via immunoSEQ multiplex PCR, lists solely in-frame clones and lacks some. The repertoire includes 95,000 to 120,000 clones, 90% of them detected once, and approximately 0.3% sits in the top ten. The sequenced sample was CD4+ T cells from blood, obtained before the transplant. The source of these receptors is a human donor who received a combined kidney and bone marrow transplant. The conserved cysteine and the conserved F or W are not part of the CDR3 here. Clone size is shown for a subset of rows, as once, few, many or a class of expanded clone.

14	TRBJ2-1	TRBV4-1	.	ASSHEADQHVNEQF
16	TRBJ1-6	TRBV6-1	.	ASSERSRQGLGNSPLH
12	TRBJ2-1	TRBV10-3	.	ATGWGQGMSEQF
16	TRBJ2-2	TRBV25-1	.	ASSDWTNRGSGTGELF
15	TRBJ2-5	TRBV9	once	ASSVGLAGGPGETQY
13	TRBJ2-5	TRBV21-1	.	ASSKRQGSQETQY
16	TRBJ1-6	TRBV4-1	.	ASSHQTRGSSYNSPLH
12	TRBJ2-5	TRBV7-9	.	ASSFGTTQETQY
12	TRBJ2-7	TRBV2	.	ASSNSGGFYEQY
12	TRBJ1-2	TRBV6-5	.	ASSYSRGNYGYT
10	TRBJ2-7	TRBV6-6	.	ASGIAAYEQY
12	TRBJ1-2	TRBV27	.	ASQTRWGGDGYT
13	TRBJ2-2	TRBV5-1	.	ASSPGGGGTGELF
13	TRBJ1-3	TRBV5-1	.	ASSPGTGPGYTIY
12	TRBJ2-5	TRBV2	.	ASTRRRGQETQY
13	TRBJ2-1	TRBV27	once	ASSPQGQVDNEQF
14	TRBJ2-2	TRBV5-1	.	ASSRETSGIPGELF
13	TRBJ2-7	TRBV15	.	ATSRSGQKSYEQY
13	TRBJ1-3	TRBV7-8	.	ASSRLDLTGNTIY
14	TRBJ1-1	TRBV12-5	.	ASGLYRGQGNTEAF
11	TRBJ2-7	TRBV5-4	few	ASSFGRGGEQY
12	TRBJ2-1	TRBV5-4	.	ASSPGGIDNEQF
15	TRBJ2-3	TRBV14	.	ASSQDVGLIFADTQY
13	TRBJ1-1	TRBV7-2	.	ASSLVQGAGGESF
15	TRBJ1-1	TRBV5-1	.	ASSLGPPSASGTEAF
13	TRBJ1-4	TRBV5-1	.	ASSLGRTDNEKLF
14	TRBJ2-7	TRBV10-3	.	AISEEEGRTSYEQY
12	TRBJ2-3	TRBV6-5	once	ASSLAGSTDTQY
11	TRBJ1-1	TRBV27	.	ASGQLLNTEAF
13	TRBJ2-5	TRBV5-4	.	ASSSGQGFQETQY
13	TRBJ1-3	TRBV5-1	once	ASSFLLGSGNTIY
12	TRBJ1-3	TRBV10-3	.	AVQTGGTRNTIY
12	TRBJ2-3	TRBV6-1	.	ASSDFNAADTQY
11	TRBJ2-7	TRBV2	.	ASSGLGGYEQY
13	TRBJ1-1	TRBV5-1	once	ASSLDQGASTEAF
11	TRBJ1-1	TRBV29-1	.	SVWRAMNTEAF
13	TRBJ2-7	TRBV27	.	ASSFVASGAYEQY
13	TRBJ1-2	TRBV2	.	ASSLTGGGQNGYT
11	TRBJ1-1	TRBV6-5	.	ASTPGVNTEAF
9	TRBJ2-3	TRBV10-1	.	AGPTSGRQY
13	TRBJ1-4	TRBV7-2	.	ASSSQGGVREKLF